This T cell receptor beta chain was profiled in a study of blood T cell repertoires in COVID-19. About the research overall: Samples came from the United States, Italy and Spain, spanning acute and convalescent COVID-19. PBMCs, B-cell-depleted T cells, or T cells were the source of the cDNA or gDNA that made up the material.

Seattle cases were enrolled at active infection and followed longitudinally. The repertoire was sequenced with immunoSEQ multiplex PCR; TCRdb's copy has only in-frame clones and lacks some. The table includes 30,000 to 40,000 clones, about 85% detected once. Sequenced: peripheral blood. The sequence was obtained from a man between 70 and 80 years old with COVID-19, enrolled during active disease.

For the CDR3, the DNA is TGTGCCAGCAGTTTACGGGCTAGCGGGAGTATCTATGAGCAGTTCTTC. Translation gives CASSLRASGSIYEQFF. The chain uses TRBV27 and TRBJ2-1, with TRBD2 matching 10 bases. J gave up 8 bases and V 2 bases, and 9 bases lay outside the gene matches. The CDR3 has 16 amino acids. Germline V gene sequence: CDR1 MNHEY, CDR2 SMNVEV (reference sequence).